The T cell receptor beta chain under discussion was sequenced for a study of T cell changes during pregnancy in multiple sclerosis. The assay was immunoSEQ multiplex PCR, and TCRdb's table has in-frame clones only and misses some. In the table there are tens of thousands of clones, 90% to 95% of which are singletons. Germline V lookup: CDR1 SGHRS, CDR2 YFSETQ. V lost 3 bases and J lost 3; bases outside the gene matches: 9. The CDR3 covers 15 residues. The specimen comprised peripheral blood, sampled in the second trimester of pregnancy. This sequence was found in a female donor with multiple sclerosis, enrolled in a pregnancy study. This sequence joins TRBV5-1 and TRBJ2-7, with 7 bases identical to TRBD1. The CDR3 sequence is CASSSRQGSYYEQYF. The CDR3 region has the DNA TGCGCCAGCAGCTCAAGACAGGGCTCATACTACGAGCAGTACTTC.